A single sample gave rise to the 6 T cell receptor beta chains below, sequenced in a study of blood T cell repertoires in COVID-19. The protocol was immunoSEQ multiplex PCR, while the TCRdb copy is restricted to in-frame clones and leaves out a portion. This sample has approximately 180,000 clones, with about four fifths found just once. The material sequenced was peripheral blood. Source of these receptors: a woman of 80 years or more with COVID-19, enrolled during active disease.

The V gene is TRBV3-1 (or the pseudogene TRBV3-2), the J gene TRBJ1-2; D might be TRBD1 (5 bases). This CDR3 has 13 residues. Trimming shortened V by 2 bases and J by 6 bases, and 10 bases separated the two germline ends. Germline V CDR1 and CDR2: LGHDT, YNNKEL (reference sequence). The CDR3 sequence is CASSQRGAHGYTF. CDR3 sequence (DNA): TGTGCCAGCAGCCAACGCGGGGCCCATGGCTACACCTTC.

The V and J genes are TRBV4-2 and TRBJ1-5; 8 bases are shared with TRBD1. The CDR3 covers 15 residues. Trimming removed 0 bases from V and 6 bases from J; junction bases left unmatched: 4. Germline values: CDR1 LGHNA, CDR2 YNFKEQ. For the CDR3, the DNA is TGTGCCAGCAGCCAAGAGGGACAGGTTTTTCAGCCCCAGCATTTT. Translated: CASSQEGQVFQPQHF.

V is TRBV5-6 and J is TRBJ2-5; 7 positions agree with TRBD2. The V gene's germline CDR1 is SGHDT and CDR2 YYEEEE. J gave up 1 base and V 4 bases, and 4 bases lay outside the gene matches. The CDR3 has 14 amino acids. The DNA of the CDR3 is TGTGCCAGCAGCCCCCGACTAGCCCAAGAGACCCAGTACTTC. This sequence encodes CASSPRLAQETQYF.

The chain is built from TRBV4-3 and TRBJ2-7, with D perhaps matching TRBD2 (5 bases). V lost 3 bases to trimming and J lost 3 bases, with 12 bases between them. Germline CDR1 and CDR2: LGHNA and YSLEER. The CDR3 has 14 residues. The CDR3 loop is CASSQLPEDYEQYF. CDR3 sequence (DNA): TGCGCCAGCAGCCAGCTTCCGGAGGACTACGAGCAGTACTTC.

This clone was recorded once. Other DNA sequences in the same sample also yield this CDR3. The chain uses TRBV18 and TRBJ1-1, with 10 positions matching TRBD1. V dropped 3 bases and J dropped 4; count of bases not matched to a gene: 2. Germline V gives CDR1 KGHSH, CDR2 LQKENI. This CDR3 contains 14 residues. CDR3 DNA: TGTGCCAGCTCACCGGGACAGGGGTTCACTGAAGCTTTCTTT. Protein: CASSPGQGFTEAFF.

This chain uses TRBV11-2 with TRBJ2-2; D might be TRBD2 (6 bases). V was trimmed by 3 bases and J by 1 base, leaving 9 bases between them. There are 15 residues in the CDR3. CDR1 and CDR2 from the germline V gene are SGHAT and FQNNGV. CDR3 residues: CASSFSGLNTGELFF. CDR3 DNA sequence: TGTGCCAGCAGCTTTAGCGGACTGAACACCGGGGAGCTGTTTTTT.